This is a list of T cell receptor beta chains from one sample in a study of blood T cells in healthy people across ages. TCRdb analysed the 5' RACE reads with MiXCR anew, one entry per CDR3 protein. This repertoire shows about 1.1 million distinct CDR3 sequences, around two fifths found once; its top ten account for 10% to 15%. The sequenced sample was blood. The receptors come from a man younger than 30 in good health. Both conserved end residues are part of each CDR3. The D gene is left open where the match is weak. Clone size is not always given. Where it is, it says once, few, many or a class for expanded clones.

CDR3: CASTPGPQDHEQYF
DNA: TGTGCCAGCACTCCAGGCCCCCAAGACCACGAGCAGTACTTC
length: 14
J: TRBJ2-7
size: few
V: TRBV6-5
D: .

CDR3: CASSSGLSGELFF
DNA: TGTGCCAGCAGCTCCGGACTTTCCGGGGAGCTGTTTTTT
length: 13
J: TRBJ2-2
size: .
V: TRBV7-2
D: .

CDR3: CASSHIAGTGDYNEQFF
DNA: TGCGCCAGCAGCCATATAGCCGGGACAGGGGATTACAATGAGCAGTTCTTC
length: 17
J: TRBJ2-1
size: few
V: TRBV5-1
D: TRBD1

CDR3: CASSALQGVSTGTQYF
DNA: TGTGCCAGCAGCGCGCTACAGGGGGTCAGTACAGGTACGCAGTATTTT
length: 16
J: TRBJ2-3
size: once
V: TRBV9
D: TRBD1

CDR3: CASTLNYEQYF
DNA: TGTGCCAGCACCTTGAACTACGAGCAGTACTTC
length: 11
J: TRBJ2-7
size: few
V: TRBV12-3/TRBV12-4
D: .

CDR3: CIARSGQAQYF
DNA: TGCATTGCGAGGTCGGGACAAGCGCAGTATTTT
length: 11
J: TRBJ2-3
size: .
V: TRBV20-1
D: .

CDR3: CASGQRRNTGELFF
DNA: TGCGCCAGCGGCCAAAGGAGGAACACCGGGGAGCTGTTTTTT
length: 14
J: TRBJ2-2
size: .
V: TRBV4-3
D: .

CDR3: CSATGTSVDEQFF
DNA: TGCAGTGCTACCGGGACTAGCGTTGATGAGCAGTTCTTC
length: 13
J: TRBJ2-1
size: .
V: TRBV20-1
D: TRBD2

CDR3: CASSLGEHPYGYTF
DNA: TGTGCCAGCAGCTTAGGAGAACACCCTTATGGCTACACCTTC
length: 14
J: TRBJ1-2
size: .
V: TRBV7-2
D: .

CDR3: CASSLNSNYGYTF
DNA: TGTGCCAGCAGCTTAAACAGTAACTATGGCTACACCTTC
length: 13
J: TRBJ1-2
size: many
V: TRBV7-3
D: .

CDR3: CSARPSLDEAFF
DNA: TGCAGTGCTAGACCTTCCCTAGATGAAGCTTTCTTT
length: 12
J: TRBJ1-1
size: few
V: TRBV20-1
D: .

CDR3: CASSSRVSPLHF
DNA: TGTGCCAGCAGCTCCAGGGTTTCACCCCTCCACTTT
length: 12
J: TRBJ1-6
size: .
V: TRBV7-2
D: .

CDR3: CSARAVGGSGNTIYF
DNA: TGCAGTGCTAGAGCGGTCGGAGGGTCAGGAAACACCATATATTTT
length: 15
J: TRBJ1-3
size: .
V: TRBV20-1
D: .

CDR3: CAIEGMNTEAFF
DNA: TGTGCCATCGAGGGTATGAACACTGAAGCTTTCTTT
length: 12
J: TRBJ1-1
size: .
V: TRBV10-3
D: .

CDR3: CASSLVGGGPSYNEQFF
DNA: TGCGCCAGCAGCTTGGTCGGGGGGGGGCCGTCCTACAATGAGCAGTTCTTC
length: 17
J: TRBJ2-1
size: few
V: TRBV5-1
D: TRBD2

CDR3: CASSLGLAELTDTQYF
DNA: TGTGCCAGCAGCTTAGGACTAGCGGAACTCACAGATACGCAGTATTTT
length: 16
J: TRBJ2-3
size: few
V: TRBV7-2
D: TRBD2

CDR3: CASSFKLTGATTDTQYF
DNA: TGTGCCAGCAGTTTTAAACTGACAGGGGCTACCACAGATACGCAGTATTTT
length: 17
J: TRBJ2-3
size: few
V: TRBV6-2/TRBV6-3
D: TRBD1

CDR3: CASSHDDRVTEAFF
DNA: TGTGCCAGCAGCCATGACGACAGGGTCACTGAAGCTTTCTTT
length: 14
J: TRBJ1-1
size: .
V: TRBV7-9
D: TRBD1

CDR3: CVSSLVFRSGSGGDTQYF
DNA: TGTGTCAGCAGCTTAGTTTTTAGGTCGGGGAGCGGCGGGGATACGCAGTATTTT
length: 18
J: TRBJ2-3
size: .
V: TRBV7-2
D: .

CDR3: CASSYEGYTGGFHQPQHF
DNA: TGTGCCAGCAGTTACGAGGGGTACACAGGGGGCTTCCATCAGCCCCAGCATTTT
length: 18
J: TRBJ1-5
size: few
V: TRBV6-5
D: TRBD1

CDR3: CAISEHGSYGYTF
DNA: TGTGCCATCAGTGAGCACGGGAGCTATGGCTACACCTTC
length: 13
J: TRBJ1-2
size: many
V: TRBV10-3
D: .

CDR3: CASSLTASGSTDTQYF
DNA: TGTGCCAGCAGCTTAACGGCTAGCGGGAGCACAGATACGCAGTATTTT
length: 16
J: TRBJ2-3
size: .
V: TRBV7-3
D: TRBD2

CDR3: CASSVNRQGSYGYTF
DNA: TGTGCCAGCAGCGTAAACAGACAGGGGTCCTATGGCTACACCTTC
length: 15
J: TRBJ1-2
size: few
V: TRBV9
D: TRBD1

CDR3: CASSFLRGGYNEQFF
DNA: TGTGCCAGCAGTTTTCTTCGTGGGGGGTACAATGAGCAGTTCTTC
length: 15
J: TRBJ2-1
size: few
V: TRBV12-3/TRBV12-4
D: .

CDR3: CASSGAGVGDTQYF
DNA: TGTGCCAGCAGTGGGGCGGGGGTCGGAGATACGCAGTATTTT
length: 14
J: TRBJ2-3
size: few
V: TRBV25-1
D: TRBD2

CDR3: CATSRDGHVFEAFF
DNA: TGTGCCACCAGCAGAGATGGACACGTTTTTGAAGCTTTCTTT
length: 14
J: TRBJ1-1
size: .
V: TRBV15
D: .

CDR3: CASSLGVNEQFF
DNA: TGCGCCAGCAGCTTGGGGGTCAATGAGCAGTTCTTC
length: 12
J: TRBJ2-1
size: many
V: TRBV5-1
D: .

CDR3: CSARAEEIGQGGYTF
DNA: TGCAGTGCTAGAGCCGAAGAAATAGGACAGGGAGGCTACACCTTC
length: 15
J: TRBJ1-2
size: .
V: TRBV20-1
D: TRBD1

CDR3: CASTTDGWDEKLFF
DNA: TGCGCCAGTACAACGGACGGATGGGATGAAAAACTGTTTTTT
length: 14
J: TRBJ1-4
size: few
V: TRBV5-1
D: .

CDR3: CASSQDTIYNSPLHF
DNA: TGTGCCAGCAGCCAAGACACCATCTATAATTCACCCCTCCACTTT
length: 15
J: TRBJ1-6
size: few
V: TRBV14
D: .

CDR3: CSARTPARRGNTF
DNA: TGCAGTGCTAGAACCCCGGCCCGTCGCGGAAACACCTTC
length: 13
J: TRBJ1-2
size: .
V: TRBV20-1
D: .

CDR3: CASSVSHNYGYTF
DNA: TGTGCCAGCAGTGTATCCCATAATTATGGCTACACCTTC
length: 13
J: TRBJ1-2
size: few
V: TRBV28
D: .

CDR3: CASSSDRNQPQHF
DNA: TGTGCCAGCAGCTCAGACAGAAATCAGCCCCAGCATTTT
length: 13
J: TRBJ1-5
size: many
V: TRBV7-2
D: .

CDR3: CAIGSQNYGYTF
DNA: TGTGCCATTGGCTCCCAGAACTATGGCTACACCTTC
length: 12
J: TRBJ1-2
size: .
V: TRBV6-5
D: .

CDR3: CASGLGQKGGDEQYF
DNA: TGTGCTAGTGGTTTGGGGCAGAAAGGTGGGGACGAGCAGTACTTC
length: 15
J: TRBJ2-7
size: many
V: TRBV12-5
D: .

CDR3: CASSQFSGKSSYEQYF
DNA: TGTGCCAGCAGCCAATTTTCAGGGAAGAGCTCCTACGAGCAGTACTTC
length: 16
J: TRBJ2-7
size: .
V: TRBV5-5
D: .

CDR3: CSASYGGAESSYNEQYF
DNA: TGCAGTGCTAGCTACGGGGGTGCAGAGAGCTCCTACAATGAGCAGTACTTC
length: 17
J: TRBJ2-5
size: .
V: TRBV20-1
D: .

CDR3: CSAGGSGGASTDTQYF
DNA: TGCAGTGCTGGAGGGAGCGGGGGAGCTAGCACAGATACGCAGTATTTT
length: 16
J: TRBJ2-3
size: few
V: TRBV20-1
D: TRBD2

CDR3: CASSNQPGTGDEQFF
DNA: TGTGCCAGCAGTAACCAACCCGGGACAGGGGATGAGCAGTTCTTC
length: 15
J: TRBJ2-1
size: .
V: TRBV6-6
D: TRBD1

CDR3: CASSAERIPFTDTQYF
DNA: TGTGCCAGCAGTGCCGAGCGGATACCCTTTACAGATACGCAGTATTTT
length: 16
J: TRBJ2-3
size: .
V: TRBV12-3/TRBV12-4
D: .